Each of the 11 T cell receptor beta chains below was sequenced from the same sample in a study of TIL therapy for anti-PD-1-resistant metastatic lung cancer. Sequencing used immunoSEQ v3. Produced via immunoSEQ multiplex PCR; TCRdb's table is partial and in-frame only. This table has tens of thousands of clones, about 80% appearing once. Time point in this sample: pre-treatment sample, taken before nivolumab and TIL therapy. The sequencing here drew on blood, taken at baseline. The receptors shown here come from a woman between 30 and 80 years old with non-small cell lung cancer.

This clone was counted a single time. The V gene is TRBV5-4, the J gene TRBJ1-4, with 9 bases aligning to TRBD1. J lost 5 bases, V lost 3 bases, and 2 bases had no gene match. The CDR3 covers 14 residues. Per the germline V gene, CDR1 is SGHNT and CDR2 is YYREEE (reference sequence). The CDR3 sequence is CASSSGTGNEKLFF. The CDR3 DNA follows: TGTGCCAGCAGCTCCGGGACAGGGAATGAAAAACTGTTTTTT.

This chain uses TRBV6-1 with TRBJ1-4; D gene unclear. This CDR3 spans 13 amino acids. V lost 7 bases and J lost 0, with 6 bases in between. The V gene's germline CDR1 is MNHNS and CDR2 SASEGT. CDR3 nucleotides: TGTGCCAGCACCAGATCAACTAATGAAAAACTGTTTTTT. Amino acid sequence: CASTRSTNEKLFF.

The chain uses TRBV2 and TRBJ1-2; D gene uncertain. CDR3 length equals 15 residues. V lost 7 bases, J lost 4 bases, and 19 bases lay in between. Germline values: CDR1 SNHLY, CDR2 FYNNEI. In DNA, the CDR3 is TGTGCCAGCAATAGAGCCACCTCATTCTTCTATGGCTACACCTTC. Its translation is CASNRATSFFYGYTF.

The chain carries TRBV4-1 and TRBJ1-1, with D maybe TRBD1 (6 bases). Trimming removed 4 bases from V and 3 bases from J, with 18 bases in between. Germline V lookup: CDR1 MGHRA, CDR2 YSYEKL. CDR3 length equals 16 residues. CDR3 sequence reads: CASSRSQGSMYTEAFF. CDR3 nucleotides: TGCGCCAGCAGCCGGTCTCAGGGGAGCATGTACACTGAAGCTTTCTTT.

This clone was seen once. The J gene is TRBJ2-7, the V gene TRBV5-1; perhaps TRBD1 as D (5 bases). The V end lost 4 bases, the J end lost 5 bases, and 16 bases lay between the germline ends. Germline V gives CDR1 SGHRS, CDR2 YFSETQ. CDR3 length: 14 residues. The CDR3 nucleotides are TGCGCCAGCAGCCCAAATCTCAGCAGGGACGAGCAGTACTTC. Protein sequence: CASSPNLSRDEQYF. The whole variable domain, filled in from reference TRBV5-1 and TRBJ2-7, reads KAGVTQTPRYLIKTRGQQVTLSCSPISGHRSVSWYQQTPGQGLQFLFEYFSETQRNKGNFPGRFSGRQFSNSRSEMNVSTLELGDSALYLCASSPNLSRDEQYFGPGTRLTVT.

V and J are TRBV6-1 and TRBJ2-3; maybe TRBD2 (6 bases). This CDR3 contains 14 residues. V gave up 10 bases and J gave up 3 bases, with 17 bases separating them. Germline-derived CDR1 and CDR2 are MNHNS and SASEGT. Here the CDR3 DNA reads TGTGCCACGGTTCAATCTAGCGATACAGATACGCAGTATTTT. It specifies CATVQSSDTDTQYF.

J is TRBJ1-2 and V is TRBV6-6, with TRBD1 matching over 9 bases. Germline CDR1 reads MNHNY; CDR2 reads SVGAGI (reference sequence). With V trimmed by 5 bases and J by 8 bases, 12 bases remained unmatched. The CDR3 spans 15 residues. The chain's CDR3 is CASSDLQGAIGGYTF. The CDR3 DNA sequence: TGTGCCAGCAGTGACCTACAGGGGGCGATTGGAGGCTACACCTTC.

The chain recombines TRBV4-3 with TRBJ1-1, with D possibly being TRBD1 (5 bases). Germline assignment: CDR1 LGHNA and CDR2 YSLEER. Trimming left V 8 bases short and J 4 bases short, with 17 bases between. The CDR3 contains 14 residues. CDR3: CASSPGRSRTEAFF. CDR3 in DNA: TGCGCCAGCTCCCCAGGGAGATCCCGCACTGAAGCTTTCTTT.

This chain links TRBV19 with TRBJ1-4; D ambiguous. Trimming pared 5 bases from V and 12 bases from J, leaving 13 bases between. The CDR3 is made up of 12 amino acids. From germline, CDR1 is LNHDA and CDR2 SQIVND (reference sequence). The CDR3 coding sequence is TGTGCCAGTAGTCCGCGGGCCCAGGAACTGTTTTTT. This gives the protein CASSPRAQELFF.

The chain joins TRBV30 to TRBJ1-3; perhaps TRBD1 as D (5 bases). The germline V gene has CDR1 GTSNPN and CDR2 SVGIG (reference sequence). Between the trimmed V and J ends, which lost 5 bases and 0 bases, there was a span of 20 bases. This CDR3 contains 17 residues. Here the CDR3 reads CAWGSGFPISSGNTIYF. The DNA for the CDR3 is TGTGCCTGGGGGTCAGGGTTTCCCATCAGCTCTGGAAACACCATATATTTT.

The chain carries TRBV30 and TRBJ1-2; TRBD1 is a possible D gene (6 bases). Per the germline V gene, CDR1 is GTSNPN and CDR2 is SVGIG (reference sequence). Trimming pared 1 base from V and 5 bases from J, leaving 14 bases between. The CDR3 is made up of 14 amino acids. CDR3 sequence reads: CAWSESRGWYGYTF. The CDR3 DNA follows: TGTGCCTGGAGTGAAAGCAGGGGCTGGTATGGCTACACCTTC.